The clone carrying this T cell receptor beta chain came up a few times. Its antigen is unknown. This sample was taken from a study of beta chain features in type 1 diabetes. CD45RO/CCR7/CD25/CD127/CD95/CD27 sorting isolated CD4+ naive, central memory, regulatory and stem cell-like memory cells. In all sorted populations, purity surpassed 95%. Whole-study results and caveats: TCRB repertoires of naive, central memory and Treg cells appeared more similar among patients than among healthy donors. A moderate, significant TCRB CDR3 shortening appeared in type 1 diabetes across four CD4+ subsets.

The sequenced template was cDNA made from the entire isolated RNA. There were 3 million to 4 million reads on average in the naive, central memory and regulatory T cell samples. Measured with immunoSEQ multiplex PCR; TCRdb has only the in-frame clones, and not every one. This sample has a few hundred thousand clones; about 12% occur once, and the top ten carry over 0.008%. The ends were cut back, 6 bases at V and 5 bases at J, with 13 bases in the middle. The germline V gene has CDR1 MNHEY and CDR2 SVGAGI. The CDR3 is 14 amino acids. This clonotype was sampled from a woman aged 18-29 years with type 1 diabetes. What was sequenced was naive CD4+ T cells from blood. The rearrangement uses TRBV6-5 and TRBJ1-4, with TRBD1 as a possible D gene (5 bases). Here the CDR3 reads CASRAGMMNEKLFF. CDR3 nucleotide sequence: TGTGCCAGCAGGGCAGGGATGATGAATGAAAAACTGTTTTTT.